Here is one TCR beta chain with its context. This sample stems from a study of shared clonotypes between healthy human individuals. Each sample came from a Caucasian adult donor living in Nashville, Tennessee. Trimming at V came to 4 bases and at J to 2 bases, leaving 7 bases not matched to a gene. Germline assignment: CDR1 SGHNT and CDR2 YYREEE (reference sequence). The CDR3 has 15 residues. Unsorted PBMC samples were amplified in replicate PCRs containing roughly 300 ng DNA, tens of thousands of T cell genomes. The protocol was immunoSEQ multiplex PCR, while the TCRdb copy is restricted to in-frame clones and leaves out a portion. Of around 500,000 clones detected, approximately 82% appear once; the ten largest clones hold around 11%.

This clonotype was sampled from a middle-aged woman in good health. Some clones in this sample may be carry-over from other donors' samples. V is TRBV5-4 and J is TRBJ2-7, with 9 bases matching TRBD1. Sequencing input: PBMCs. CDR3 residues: CASSDGTGRTYEQYF. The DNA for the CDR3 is TGTGCCAGCAGCGACGGGACAGGGCGAACCTACGAGCAGTACTTC.